The 21 T cell receptor beta chains below all came from one sample that was sequenced in a study of cytomegalovirus exposure and HLA in healthy donors. PCR used 60 Vbeta primers and 13 Jbeta primers. Assay: immunoSEQ multiplex PCR; the TCRdb copy retains only in-frame clones and omits some. Here the sample spans 120,000 to 150,000 clones, about three quarters being singletons. The sequenced sample was PBMCs. Every receptor here comes from a male donor in good health and CMV-seropositive.

The chain carries TRBV5-4 and TRBJ2-7; D ambiguous. Germline CDR1 reads SGHNT; CDR2 reads YYREEE (reference sequence). The CDR3 totals 17 residues. Trimming stripped 4 bases from V and 5 bases from J, with 25 bases between. CDR3 in amino acids: CASSPQPSADAADEQYF. The CDR3 DNA reads as TGTGCCAGCAGCCCGCAACCGAGCGCAGACGCTGCTGACGAGCAGTACTTC. The whole variable domain, filled in from reference TRBV5-4 and TRBJ2-7, reads ETGVTQSPTHLIKTRGQQVTLRCSSQSGHNTVSWYQQALGQGPQFIFQYYREEENGRGNFPPRFSGLQFPNYSSELNVNALELDDSALYLCASSPQPSADAADEQYFGPGTRLTVT.

The chain carries TRBV28 and TRBJ1-5, with 9 bases aligning to TRBD1. The CDR3 consists of 15 residues. The junction had 4 bases not matched to a gene; V was cut back by 5 bases and J by 2 bases. Germline V lookup: CDR1 MDHEN, CDR2 SYDVKM. Here the CDR3 DNA reads TGTGCCAGCAGTAAACAGGGGGCTGGCAATCAGCCCCAGCATTTT. It specifies CASSKQGAGNQPQHF.

The chain combines TRBV9 with TRBJ2-3; D uncertain. The CDR3 totals 17 residues. The V end was cut by 0 bases, the J end by 4 bases, with 18 bases between. Germline V gene data show CDR1 as SGDLS and CDR2 as YYNGEE. The CDR3 loop reads CASSVAVTLQSSDTQYF. CDR3 coding DNA: TGTGCCAGCAGCGTAGCGGTGACTCTCCAGAGCTCAGATACGCAGTATTTT.

The chain recombines TRBV5-4 with TRBJ1-4; the match to TRBD1 covers 7 bases. The CDR3 is 16 amino acids. Germline V gene data show CDR1 as SGHNT and CDR2 as YYREEE (reference sequence). V lost 3 bases to trimming and J lost 5 bases; unmatched junction nucleotides: 10. DNA of the CDR3: TGTGCCAGCAGCTCGGGGGCCCCGGGACAGAATGAAAAACTGTTTTTT. Protein: CASSSGAPGQNEKLFF.

The V call is TRBV4-3, the J call TRBJ1-1; 8 nucleotides align to TRBD1. The CDR3 consists of 19 residues. With 0 bases clipped from V and 0 bases from J, the junction kept 12 bases outside the gene matches. The germline V gene has CDR1 LGHNA and CDR2 YSLEER. CDR3 amino acids: CASSQDFSQGADLNTEAFF. The CDR3 DNA follows: TGCGCCAGCAGCCAAGATTTCTCGCAGGGGGCAGATCTGAACACTGAAGCTTTCTTT.

This chain's CDR3 is CATSRALDSYEQYF. The CDR3 coding sequence is TGTGCCACCAGCAGAGCACTAGACTCTTACGAGCAGTACTTC. The chain carries TRBV15 and TRBJ2-7; tentatively, D is TRBD2 (5 bases). The CDR3 is 14 amino acids. Looked up from germline, CDR1 is LNHNV and CDR2 is YYDKDF (reference sequence). The V gene lost 1 base and the J gene lost 4 bases, with 11 bases spanning the gap.

In DNA form, the CDR3 reads TGTGCCAGCAGACGGGGACTAGCGGGAAAGCTGGGGGAGCTGTTTTTT. It encodes CASRRGLAGKLGELFF. The J gene is TRBJ2-2, the V gene TRBV5-6; 13 bases fit TRBD2. The length of the CDR3 is 16 residues. Germline V gene lookup returns CDR1 SGHDT and CDR2 YYEEEE. V gave up 5 bases and J gave up 8 bases; unmatched junction bases: 9.

The CDR3 DNA is TGTGCCAGCAGCCCCACAACTAGGACAGGGTACTATGGCTACACCTTC. It codes for CASSPTTRTGYYGYTF. The chain is built from TRBV4-2 and TRBJ1-2; 8 bases are shared with TRBD1. This CDR3 comprises 16 residues. The V gene's germline CDR1 is LGHNA and CDR2 YNFKEQ. Trimming removed 4 bases from V and 3 bases from J; junction bases left unmatched: 10.

This clone has only one observation. This chain joins TRBV4-1 and TRBJ1-2; 8 bases line up with TRBD1. The CDR3 extends over 15 amino acids. Trimming at V came to 2 bases and at J to 6 bases, leaving 8 bases not matched to a gene. CDR1 is MGHRA, CDR2 YSYEKL, per germline. CDR3 nucleotide sequence: TGCGCCAGCAGCCAATTTGGACAGGGAGGTAATGGCTACACCTTC. It translates to CASSQFGQGGNGYTF.

V usage is TRBV7-3 and J usage is TRBJ1-1; D gene unclear. The V end lost 1 base, the J end lost 0 bases, and 9 bases lay between the germline ends. The CDR3 consists of 15 residues. Germline lookup yields CDR1 SGHTA and CDR2 FQGTGA. The CDR3 region is CASSLMVQLNTEAFF. Here the CDR3 DNA reads TGTGCCAGCAGCTTAATGGTACAACTGAACACTGAAGCTTTCTTT.

The genes are TRBV7-9 and TRBJ1-4; 7 bases map to TRBD1. The CDR3 is made up of 14 amino acids. CDR1 is SEHNR and CDR2 is FQNEAQ in the germline V gene (reference sequence). Trimming took 5 bases from V and 4 from J; bases not matched to a gene: 4. The CDR3 spells CASSIRDSNEKLFF. The CDR3 nucleotides read TGTGCCAGCAGCATCCGGGACAGTAATGAAAAACTGTTTTTT.

For the CDR3, the DNA is TGCAGCGTTGAGAACAGGGGGAACACTGAAGCTTTCTTT. Residues: CSVENRGNTEAFF. The chain carries TRBV29-1 and TRBJ1-1; 7 nucleotides align to TRBD1. In germline, CDR1 is SQVTM, CDR2 ANQGSEA. The CDR3 has 13 residues. The V and J ends lost 3 bases and 1 base, in that order; junction bases with no gene match: 2. The whole variable domain, filled in from reference TRBV29-1 and TRBJ1-1, reads SAVISQKPSRDICQRGTSLTIQCQVDSQVTMMFWYRQQPGQSLTLIATANQGSEATYESGFVIDKFPISRPNLTFSTLTVSNMSPEDSSIYLCSVENRGNTEAFFGQGTRLTVV.

This chain links TRBV4-3 with TRBJ1-1; the D is unclear. Trimming pared 0 bases from V and 1 base from J, leaving 12 bases between. The CDR3 has 16 residues. Germline V gene sequence: CDR1 LGHNA, CDR2 YSLEER. The CDR3 region is CASSQEAHRTNTEAFF. The CDR3 DNA sequence: TGCGCCAGCAGCCAAGAGGCCCACAGAACGAACACTGAAGCTTTCTTT.

The rearrangement links TRBV9 to TRBJ2-2, with 7 nucleotides matching TRBD2. Germline assignment: CDR1 SGDLS and CDR2 YYNGEE. The CDR3 totals 17 residues. V dropped 0 bases and J dropped 5; count of bases not matched to a gene: 10. CDR3 sequence (DNA): TGTGCCAGCAGCGTAGAAAGAGGGAGGGGCGGAACCGGGGAGCTGTTTTTT. It encodes CASSVERGRGGTGELFF.

The chain uses TRBV20-1 and TRBJ2-1, with unresolved D. This CDR3 spans 11 amino acids. From germline, CDR1 is DFQATT and CDR2 SNEGSKA (reference sequence). The V end lost 2 bases, the J end lost 10 bases, and 9 bases lay between the germline ends. CDR3 sequence: CSARLLREQFF. CDR3 DNA: TGCAGTGCTAGACTCCTCAGGGAGCAGTTCTTC.

The rearrangement uses TRBV6-6 and TRBJ1-4, with D maybe TRBD1 (6 bases). The ends were cut back, 2 bases at V and 6 bases at J, with 10 bases in the middle. The CDR3 extends over 14 amino acids. Per germline, CDR1 MNHNY and CDR2 SVGAGI (reference sequence). CDR3 sequence reads: CASSYRRQDEKLFF. CDR3 sequence (DNA): TGTGCCAGCAGTTACCGTCGACAGGATGAAAAACTGTTTTTT.

The chain links TRBV6-4 to TRBJ1-6; 9 bases are a match to TRBD1. Germline CDR1 is MRHNA and CDR2 is SNTAGT. V shed 3 bases, J shed 6 bases, and the junction held 0 bases outside the gene matches. CDR3 length: 14 amino acids. The CDR3 loop reads CASSETGGNSPLHF. The CDR3 bases are TGTGCCAGCAGTGAGACAGGGGGTAATTCACCCCTCCACTTT.

This clone was counted between two and nine times. The rearrangement uses TRBV4-3 and TRBJ1-1; 7 positions agree with TRBD1. Germline assignment: CDR1 LGHNA and CDR2 YSLEER. J was trimmed by 5 bases and V by 1 base; bases with no gene match: 4. The CDR3 length is 14 residues. CDR3 coding DNA: TGCGCCAGCAGCCAAGCAGAACAGGGGACTGAAGCTTTCTTT. This sequence encodes CASSQAEQGTEAFF.

The chain combines TRBV7-3 with TRBJ2-2; 8 bases are shared with TRBD1. With 5 bases clipped from V and 4 bases from J, the junction kept 15 bases outside the gene matches. CDR1 and CDR2 from the germline V gene are SGHTA and FQGTGA. The CDR3 is made up of 18 amino acids. The CDR3 spells CASSPNQLGTGSTGELFF. The DNA for the CDR3 is TGTGCCAGCAGCCCAAATCAACTCGGGACAGGTTCCACCGGGGAGCTGTTTTTT.

The V call is TRBV10-3, the J call TRBJ2-5, with 7 bases aligning to TRBD2. Germline assignment: CDR1 ENHRY and CDR2 SYGVKD. The CDR3 is made up of 12 amino acids. The V segment lost 2 bases and the J segment 12 bases; nucleotides outside the gene matches: 6. This CDR3 reads CAISEGLAAKYF. The CDR3 coding sequence is TGTGCCATCAGTGAGGGGCTAGCGGCCAAGTACTTC.

V usage is TRBV18 and J usage is TRBJ1-3; no clear D. This CDR3 has 16 amino acids. V was cut by 3 bases and J by 0 bases, with 12 bases left in between. The germline V gene encodes CDR1 KGHSH and CDR2 LQKENI. CDR3 sequence (DNA): TGTGCCAGCTCACCTTCGGCAGCGAGCTCTGGAAACACCATATATTTT. This encodes CASSPSAASSGNTIYF.